This section outlines one T cell receptor (beta chain) sequence together with its context. The sample comes from a study of T-cell memory formation after mild COVID-19. The CDR3 consists of 19 residues. Germline-derived CDR1 and CDR2 are MGHRA and YSYEKL. V trimming: 1 base; J trimming: 0 bases; junction bases outside the gene matches: 8. TCRdb analysed the 5' RACE reads with MiXCR anew, one entry per CDR3 protein. The sample has more than 450,000 distinct CDR3 sequences, about a sixth seen once. This TCR was sampled from an adult woman who had mild COVID-19 (a few samples of this study predate the infection). Cell type and time point are not known. Sequenced sample: PBMCs or a T cell subset sorted from them (not recorded which). This chain links TRBV4-1 with TRBJ2-5; 13 positions agree with TRBD2. The CDR3 spells CASSQGATSGGAYQETQYF. The CDR3 nucleotides read TGCGCCAGCAGCCAAGGGGCTACTAGCGGGGGGGCGTACCAAGAGACCCAGTACTTC.